Sequencing of this TCR beta chain was carried out in a study of CD8 T cells in ankylosing spondylitis (dated by TCRdb to 2015 to 2018). About the investigation overall: T cell receptor beta repertoires were profiled in healthy donors and ankylosing spondylitis patients so that disease-linked TCR variants could be found. The full study cohort was made up of over 20 ankylosing spondylitis patients and around 100 healthy donors. Samples of peripheral blood were taken, and for ankylosing spondylitis patients, synovial fluid was collected as well.

Sequencing instrument: Illumina HiSeq 2500. TCR beta libraries were prepared by quantitative 5'-RACE with molecular barcodes. The study's processing was this. A new computational method based on a probabilistic model of VDJ rearrangement was used to identify disease-linked TCR variants. TCRdb cleaned the public reads at Q25 with fastp, built clones with MiXCR and kept in-frame beta chains. Duplicate CDR3 protein sequences are folded into a single record with the most common DNA and genes. These V and J calls rely on TCRdb rather than the paper's analysis. This sample gives 250,000 or so distinct CDR3 sequences in total; around 25% of them show up just once. Together, the top ten hold 0.61% of the sample. This clonotype has a count of ten or more. Its antigen is still unknown. No base quality values were provided; no much bigger clone lies one nucleotide off. On the study overall, not on this receptor specifically: Significant enrichment of the disease-linked clones was reported in matched synovial fluid samples from ankylosing spondylitis patients. Some TCR beta motif variants had previously been reported in synovial fluid and blood of reactive arthritis patients, which suggested common disease-initiation mechanisms. Blood from ankylosing spondylitis patients appeared to be characterized by a TCR beta motif made up of about 8 highly homologous amino acid variants. The disease-linked clones showed a CD8+ phenotype and occurred at relatively low frequencies in peripheral blood.

The sequenced sample was blood, either unsorted or a sorted T cell fraction (not recorded which). The clonotype was recovered from a male donor with ankylosing spondylitis or in good health (not recorded which).

The sequence in DNA is TGTGCCAGCAATCAGCGAGATTCACCCCTCCACTTT. This yields the protein CASNQRDSPLHF. The rearrangement combines TRBV12-3 or TRBV12-4 with TRBJ1-6; the D gene is not confidently resolved. The CDR3 goes from the cysteine to the phenylalanine over 12 residues. The only DNA kept is the CDR3, 36 bases in frame from the first base. V loses 7 bases of germline sequence and J loses 8 bases, and the interval between the two ends is 9 bases.